The 24 T cell receptor beta chains presented below share a single source sample, sequenced in a study of tumor and adjacent non-tumor tissue in lung cancer. TCRbeta libraries were built with three rounds of nested PCR, modified from ARM-PCR. From the multiplex PCR reads, TCRdb called clonotypes with MiXCR, one entry per CDR3 protein. The sample carries under 150,000 distinct CDR3 sequences, over 65% recorded once. No cell sorting was done before RNA was extracted from the tissue. Sequencing used lung tumor tissue. The receptor set was obtained from a man younger than 40 with non-small cell lung cancer.

Comment on this clonotype: Since a much larger clone is just one base distant, this may be a read error. J is TRBJ2-7 and V is TRBV6-2 or TRBV6-3, with D maybe TRBD1 (6 bases). V was shortened by 7 bases and J by 7 bases, with 17 bases between the two germline ends. The CDR3 runs 13 residues. The germline gives CDR1 MNHEY, CDR2 SVGEGT. In nucleotides, the CDR3 is TGTGCCAGCAACTACTGGACAGCTCGAGAGCAGTACTTC. Its protein is CASNYWTAREQYF.

Details on this clonotype: A much larger clonotype is one base distant, so this may be a read error. The genes are TRBV12-3 or TRBV12-4 and TRBJ1-2; D gene ambiguous. The CDR3 totals 14 residues. Trimming removed 10 bases at V and 8 bases at J, with 23 bases between. In nucleotides, the CDR3 is TGTGCCAACACCCCGGCTGGGCAAAGAGGGGGCTACACCTTC. Translation: CANTPAGQRGGYTF.

The rearrangement uses TRBV5-4 and TRBJ2-7; no definite D call. Germline values: CDR1 SGHNT, CDR2 YYREEE (reference sequence). This CDR3 spans 13 amino acids. Trimming took 1 base from V and 1 from J, leaving 6 bases between them. CDR3 nucleotides: TGTGCCAGCAGCTTGAAAGTTTCCTACGAGCAGTACTTC. It codes for CASSLKVSYEQYF.

Details on this clonotype: This is likely a read error, given that the CDR3 carries no conserved phenylalanine or tryptophan at its end. This chain joins TRBV12-3 or TRBV12-4 and TRBJ1-4; 12 bases are a match to TRBD1. This CDR3 comprises 16 residues. J gave up 8 bases and V 5 bases, and 9 bases lay outside the gene matches. CDR3 bases: TGTGCCAGCAGTATAGGGACAGGGGGCTTCGGCGAAAAACTGTTTTTA. Translating it yields CASSIGTGGFGEKLFL.

The chain employs TRBV28 and TRBJ2-4; TRBD1 matches at 7 bases. The germline V gene has CDR1 MDHEN and CDR2 SYDVKM. The J segment lost 1 base and the V segment lost 3 bases, leaving 0 bases of the junction unmatched. CDR3 size: 14 residues. The CDR3, as DNA: TGTGCCAGCAGTTTGACAGGGGCCAAAAACATTCAGTACTTC. Translation gives CASSLTGAKNIQYF.

As regards this clonotype: A much larger clone differs from this one at a single base, so this may be a read error. The chain couples TRBV4-2 to TRBJ2-1; TRBD2 agrees at 8 bases. This CDR3 spans 16 amino acids. V shed 8 bases and J 4 bases; nucleotides not matched to a gene: 13. Germline assignment: CDR1 LGHNA and CDR2 YNFKEQ. The CDR3 DNA follows: TGTGCCAGCGGTCCTACTATCGGGGGGGCTTACAATGAGCAGTTCTTC. It is translated as CASGPTIGGAYNEQFF.

In regard to this clonotype: The limits of the CDR3 on the DNA are not certain, so only TCRdb's listed CDR3 is given. V is TRBV11-2 and J is TRBJ1-1; the table's D call, TRBD1, has no DNA check behind it. The CDR3 has 16 residues if both end residues are counted. CDR1 is SGHAT, CDR2 FQNNGV, per germline. CDR3 in amino acids: CASGRGWGQGNTEASF.

This clonotype came up once. At one end the junction does not follow the germline gene, possibly because of a read error. J is TRBJ1-6 and V is TRBV4-1, with 8 bases identical to TRBD1. The CDR3 length is 15 residues. Germline CDR1 is MGHRA and CDR2 is YSYEKL. CDR3 protein: CANSQSQGAGSPLHF. CDR3 bases: TGCGCCAACAGCCAATCCCAGGGGGCCGGATCACCCCTCCACTTT.

This clonotype was seen ten or more times. The chain employs TRBV29-1 and TRBJ1-1; a weak D match, TRBD1 (5 bases). The CDR3 loop spans 14 amino acids. V lost 4 bases and J 4 bases, leaving 16 bases between the germline ends. The germline gives CDR1 SQVTM, CDR2 ANQGSEA. Here the CDR3 reads CSVGGQGGVTEAFF. CDR3 sequence (DNA): TGCAGCGTTGGAGGCCAGGGAGGGGTCACTGAAGCTTTCTTT.

Comments on this clonotype: With a much larger clone just one base away, this may be a read error. This chain joins TRBV6-2 or TRBV6-3 and TRBJ2-7, with D tentatively TRBD1 (6 bases). This CDR3 has 14 amino acids. Germline V CDR1 and CDR2: MNHEY, SVGEGT. CDR3 region: CASSRFQGPYEQNF. In nucleotides, the CDR3 is TGTGCCAGCAGTCGTTTTCAGGGGCCCTACGAGCAGAACTTC.

With regard to this clonotype: A much more abundant neighbour one base away suggests this may be a read error. CDR3 nucleotides: TGCAGTGCTAGACTAACTAGCACAAATACGCAGTATTTT. Encoded protein: CSARLTSTNTQYF. V gene TRBV20-1 combines with J gene TRBJ2-3; D is possibly TRBD2 (6 bases). The germline gives CDR1 DFQATT, CDR2 SNEGSKA (reference sequence). The CDR3 spans 13 residues.

A note on this clonotype: At one end the junction does not follow the germline gene, possibly because of a read error. The chain is built from TRBV6-5 and TRBJ2-3; possibly TRBD2 for D (5 bases). From germline, CDR1 is MNHEY and CDR2 SVGAGI. The CDR3 is 13 amino acids. The DNA of the CDR3 is TGTGCCAGCAGTCGGACTTCCCGAGATACGCGGTATTTT. It encodes CASSRTSRDTRYF.

The J gene is TRBJ2-1, the V gene TRBV5-1; 7 bases agree with TRBD1. The J segment lost 6 bases and the V segment lost 7 bases, leaving 7 bases of the junction unmatched. CDR1 and CDR2 from the germline V gene are SGHRS and YFSETQ. The CDR3 length is 13 residues. The CDR3 nucleotides are TGCGCCAGCTCAGGACAGGTGGTCAATGAGCAGTTCTTC. Protein sequence: CASSGQVVNEQFF.

To note about this clonotype: A much bigger clone sits one base away, suggesting this may be a read error. This chain connects TRBV12-5 to TRBJ2-5; D gene ambiguous. The CDR3 sequence is 13 residues long. Trimming took off 2 bases at V and 8 bases at J, with 12 bases between the two ends. Germline lookup yields CDR1 LGHNT and CDR2 FRNRAP. The CDR3 here is CASGLSDPDTQYF. The CDR3 DNA follows: TGTGCTAGTGGTTTGAGCGACCCAGATACCCAGTACTTC.

This clonotype was counted a few times. The V gene is TRBV12-3 or TRBV12-4, the J gene TRBJ2-2, with D possibly matching TRBD1 (6 bases). Trimming cost V 4 bases and J 6 bases, with 6 bases left between them. The CDR3 runs to 12 residues. The CDR3 sequence is CASSSGAGELFF. CDR3 DNA: TGTGCCAGCAGTTCAGGGGCCGGGGAGCTGTTTTTT.

This clonotype was observed many times. The rearrangement uses TRBV12-3 or TRBV12-4 and TRBJ1-2; no clear D. V lost 4 bases and J 8 bases, leaving 8 bases between the germline ends. The CDR3 length is 11 residues. CDR3 loop: CASSSRGGYTF. Here the CDR3 DNA reads TGTGCCAGCAGTTCGAGAGGAGGCTACACCTTC.

This clonotype came up a few times. At one boundary the junction diverges from the germline segment, which might be a read error. The chain uses TRBV20-1 and TRBJ2-6; 8 bases match TRBD2. Germline V lookup: CDR1 DFQATT, CDR2 SNEGSKA (reference sequence). The CDR3 is 18 amino acids. CDR3 nucleotides: TGCAGTGTTAGAGATCGTCTAGCGGGCCTCTCTGGGGCCAACGTCCTGACTTTC. This translates into CSVRDRLAGLSGANVLTF.

This clonotype turned up a few times. A much larger clone differs from this one at a single base, so this may be a read error. The DNA for the CDR3 is TGTGTCAGCAGCTTGGGAGGGGGCTATGAGACCCAGTACTTC. It specifies CVSSLGGGYETQYF. This chain connects TRBV11-2 to TRBJ2-5, with D possibly called TRBD1 or TRBD2 (7 bases each). CDR1 is SGHAT and CDR2 is FQNNGV in the germline V gene. The CDR3 extends over 14 amino acids.

This clonotype was recorded at least ten times. V usage is TRBV12-3 or TRBV12-4 and J usage is TRBJ2-3; TRBD2 matches at 12 bases. The CDR3 extends over 16 amino acids. Trimming removed 1 base from V and 2 bases from J; junction bases left unmatched: 1. CDR3 sequence reads: CASSLGLAGDTDTQYF. The DNA for the CDR3 is TGTGCCAGCAGTTTAGGACTAGCGGGGGACACAGATACGCAGTATTTT.

About this clonotype: Here the CDR3 omits its conserved ending phenylalanine or tryptophan, so a read error is the likely source. The V and J genes are TRBV11-3 and TRBJ2-1; 7 bases fit TRBD2. Germline V CDR1 and CDR2: SGHNT, YENEEA. This CDR3 has 15 residues. The CDR3 nucleotides are TGTGCCCGCAGCTCATTAGCGGGTCTGTACAATGAGCAGTTCTAC. Translating gives CARSSLAGLYNEQFY.

Many counts were recorded for this clonotype. V is TRBV6-2 or TRBV6-3 and J is TRBJ1-5; TRBD1 matches at 7 bases. Germline CDR1 reads MNHEY; CDR2 reads SVGEGT. This CDR3 has 16 amino acids. The J segment lost 5 bases and the V segment lost 6 bases, leaving 13 bases of the junction unmatched. The DNA of the CDR3 is TGTGCCAGCAGGACCCCGGACAGGAGGCCTCATCAGCCCCAGCATTTT. Protein sequence: CASRTPDRRPHQPQHF.

Regarding this clonotype: This could be a read error, since a much larger clone is one nucleotide away. V gene TRBV7-8 combines with J gene TRBJ2-7; D is uncertain. The CDR3 spans 13 residues. CDR1 SGHVS and CDR2 FQNEAQ come from the germline V gene. The CDR3 DNA follows: TGTGCCGGCAGCTTAGGGTCAGGTTACGAGCAGTACTTC. As protein: CAGSLGSGYEQYF.

In this sample, this clonotype is large. V gene TRBV11-2 combines with J gene TRBJ2-3; the D is unclear. The V gene's germline CDR1 is SGHAT and CDR2 FQNNGV. This CDR3 region has 14 residues. The germline V and J ends were trimmed by 2 bases and 2 bases, with 8 bases remaining between them. CDR3 in DNA: TGTGCCAGCAGCTTAAGACGGGTCACAGATACGCAGTATTTT. Translation: CASSLRRVTDTQYF.

This sequence joins TRBV20-1 and TRBJ1-4; the D gene is possibly TRBD1 (6 bases). Germline V CDR1 and CDR2: DFQATT, SNEGSKA (reference sequence). This CDR3 has 14 amino acids. V was shortened by 5 bases and J by 5 bases, with 15 bases between the two germline ends. The CDR3 nucleotides read TGCAGTGCTCTAAGCGGGGGCCGCAATGAAAAACTGTTTTTT. Its protein product is CSALSGGRNEKLFF.